The 26 T cell receptor beta chains given below trace back to one sample, sequenced in a study of tumor-infiltrating lymphocytes in primary liver carcinoma. The authors made TCR beta cDNA from approximately 500 ng total RNA with a constant-region primer. Three nested multiplex PCR rounds, a slightly modified ARM-PCR, produced the libraries for TCR beta. TRBV1-TRBV30 forward and Cbeta reverse primers drove the first two roughly 10-cycle rounds. Each CDR3 protein gets one entry after TCRdb re-called the multiplex PCR reads with MiXCR. The sample records some 130,000 distinct CDR3 sequences, less than 75% being singletons. It was from roughly 20-30 mg of unsorted bulk tissue that RNA and DNA were co-extracted. The sequencing sample was made of tumor-adjacent normal liver tissue. All receptors come from a woman aged 55-70 years with primary liver carcinoma and hepatitis B virus infection.

Of note for this clonotype: Given a much more abundant clone one base away, this may be a read error. The conserved phenylalanine or tryptophan normally closing the CDR3 is absent here, so this likely arose from a read error. V usage is TRBV13 and J usage is TRBJ1-1, with D possibly being TRBD1 (6 bases). The germline V and J ends were trimmed by 4 bases and 0 bases, with 12 bases remaining between them. Germline V gene sequence: CDR1 PRHDT, CDR2 FYEKMQ (reference sequence). This CDR3 region has 15 residues. The CDR3 DNA is TGTGCCAGCAGCTCCGAGGGGGGGTTGAACACTGAAGCTTTCTGT. It yields the protein CASSSEGGLNTEAFC.

As to this clonotype: The CDR3 does not end in the conserved phenylalanine or tryptophan, so this is likely a read error. The J gene is TRBJ2-7, the V gene TRBV6-2 or TRBV6-3; the D gene is possibly TRBD2 (5 bases). Germline V gives CDR1 MNHEY, CDR2 SVGEGT. The CDR3 runs to 12 residues. The CDR3 is CDSSTGGYEQYL. In DNA, the CDR3 is TGTGACAGCAGCACCGGAGGCTACGAGCAGTACCTC.

This clonotype was recorded many times. The chain carries TRBV28 and TRBJ2-1; 8 bases match TRBD2. V trimming: 5 bases; J trimming: 4 bases; junction bases outside the gene matches: 13. The CDR3 loop spans 17 amino acids. Germline values: CDR1 MDHEN, CDR2 SYDVKM. CDR3 in DNA: TGTGCCAGCAGTCCCTCCCCAACTAGCGGAAATTACAATGAGCAGTTCTTC. This sequence encodes CASSPSPTSGNYNEQFF.

The sample holds a few counts of this clonotype. The rearrangement uses TRBV2 and TRBJ2-1; perhaps TRBD2 as D (6 bases). Germline assignment: CDR1 SNHLY and CDR2 FYNNEI. This CDR3 has 15 amino acids. V gave up 11 bases and J gave up 4 bases, with 21 bases separating them. The chain's CDR3 is CAGHRDSGLYNEQFF. DNA for the CDR3: TGTGCCGGACACCGGGACTCAGGCCTTTACAATGAGCAGTTCTTC.

As regards this clonotype: A much larger clone is a single base away; this may be a read error. The CDR3 carries no conserved terminal phenylalanine or tryptophan, so it likely arises from a read error. The chain links TRBV7-9 to TRBJ2-1, with 8 positions matching TRBD2. The ends lost 0 bases at V and 4 bases at J; junction bases unmatched: 5. CDR3 length equals 16 residues. Germline CDR1 and CDR2: SEHNR and FQNEAQ (reference sequence). The CDR3 is CASSLAGGRSYNEQFL. CDR3 sequence (DNA): TGTGCCAGCAGCTTAGCTGGCGGGAGGTCATACAATGAGCAGTTCCTC.

Worth noting for this clonotype: This CDR3 is missing its conserved last phenylalanine or tryptophan, likely due to a read error. The limits of the CDR3 on the DNA are not certain, so only TCRdb's listed CDR3 is given. The chain employs TRBV12-3 or TRBV12-4 and TRBJ2-1; the table's D call of TRBD2 was not tested on the DNA. Counting both end residues, the CDR3 totals 18 amino acids. CDR3 in amino acids: CTSSSASGRADGRNEQFS.

Sample share makes this clonotype medium-sized. A junction boundary mismatches the germline segment, possibly from a read error. The gene calls are TRBV11-3 and TRBJ1-5; D is undetermined. From germline, CDR1 is SGHNT and CDR2 YENEEA. The CDR3 is 8 amino acids. CDR3 protein: CANSPQHF. CDR3 coding DNA: TGTGCCAACAGCCCCCAGCATTTT. Full variable domain (missing parts from reference TRBV11-3 and TRBJ1-5): EAGVVQSPRYKIIEKKQPVAFWCNPISGHNTLYWYLQNLGQGPELLIRYENEEAVDDSQLPKDRFSAERLKGVDSTLKIQPAELGDSAVYLCANSPQHFGDGTRLSIL.

A note on this clonotype: Without the conserved terminal phenylalanine or tryptophan, this CDR3 likely stems from a read error. The chain links TRBV29-1 to TRBJ1-1; the D is unclear. CDR1 is SQVTM, CDR2 ANQGSEA, per germline. The germline V and J ends were trimmed by 3 bases and 2 bases, with 7 bases remaining between them. The CDR3 runs 12 residues. CDR3 protein: CSVDRTNTEAFS. Written as DNA, the CDR3 is TGCAGCGTTGACAGAACTAACACTGAAGCTTTCTCT.

Remarks on this clonotype: Being one base from a much bigger clone, this may be a read error. The J gene is TRBJ2-7, the V gene TRBV28; D call uncertain. The germline V gene encodes CDR1 MDHEN and CDR2 SYDVKM. The CDR3 consists of 13 residues. V was trimmed by 2 bases and J by 4 bases, leaving 9 bases between them. The CDR3 loop reads CASSLPPQYEQYF. The CDR3 region has the DNA TGTGCCAGCAGTTTACCTCCCCAGTACGAGCAGTACTTC.

This clonotype was observed at least ten times. The genes are TRBV5-6 and TRBJ2-7; TRBD2 might be the D (5 bases). The CDR3 loop spans 14 amino acids. V was cut by 4 bases and J by 3 bases, with 14 bases left in between. Germline CDR1 reads SGHDT; CDR2 reads YYEEEE. The CDR3 loop reads CASSLEDGGYEQYF. Written as DNA, the CDR3 is TGTGCCAGCAGCCTAGAGGACGGAGGCTACGAGCAGTACTTC.

Notes on this clonotype: The conserved phenylalanine or tryptophan normally closing the CDR3 is absent here, so this likely arose from a read error. The chain employs TRBV4-2 and TRBJ1-5; perhaps D is TRBD1 or TRBD2 (5 bases each). The closer fit of TRBJ2-3 to the DNA end suggests the J call may be wrong. This CDR3 has 19 amino acids. Germline V lookup: CDR1 LGHNA, CDR2 YNFKEQ. The CDR3: CAGSQTAGKQDSSNQSQYY. The CDR3 bases are TGTGCCGGCAGCCAGACAGCTGGAAAACAGGATTCTAGCAATCAGTCCCAGTATTAT.

Concerning this clonotype: One end of the junction is discordant with germline, which a read error may explain. V is TRBV11-3 and J is TRBJ1-2; possibly TRBD1 for D (6 bases). CDR1 SGHNT and CDR2 YENEEA come from the germline V gene. The CDR3 is made up of 15 amino acids. Here the CDR3 reads CASSPRPDRRYSYTF. CDR3 DNA: TGCGCCAGCAGCCCACGACCTGACAGGCGCTATAGCTACACCTTC.

Turning to this clonotype: Its ends do not fully match the called genes, so a read error is possible. The chain uses TRBV14 and TRBJ2-2; D may be TRBD1 (5 bases). The CDR3 has 13 amino acids. The V gene's germline CDR1 is SGHDN and CDR2 FVKESK. CDR3 nucleotides: TGTGTCAGCAGCCGAGCAAGGGGCCGGGAGCTGTTTTTT. This gives the protein CVSSRARGRELFF. Full variable domain (rest looked up from reference TRBV14 and TRBJ2-2): EAGVTQFPSHSVIEKGQTVTLRCDPISGHDNLYWYRRVMGKEIKFLLHFVKESKQDESGMPNNRFLAERTGGTYSTLKVQPAELEDSGVYFCVSSRARGRELFFGEGSRLTVL.

V and J are TRBV9 and TRBJ1-1, with TRBD1 matching 10 bases. The CDR3 is 15 residues long. Germline V gene lookup returns CDR1 SGDLS and CDR2 YYNGEE. The V gene end was trimmed by 2 bases and the J gene end by 0 bases; junction bases not matched to a gene: 1. The CDR3 loop reads CASSVGQGMNTEAFF. For the CDR3, the DNA is TGTGCCAGCAGCGTGGGACAGGGGATGAACACTGAAGCTTTCTTT.

In the case of this clonotype: Being one base from a much bigger clone, this may be a read error. The chain couples TRBV5-1 to TRBJ2-1; D is ambiguous. The CDR3 extends over 15 amino acids. Per germline, CDR1 SGHRS and CDR2 YFSETQ. CDR3 bases: TGCGCCAGCAGTTCCTCCGGGCCAAATTACAATGAGCACTTCTTC. Amino acid sequence: CASSSSGPNYNEHFF.

For this clonotype: Likely a read error: the CDR3 ends without its conserved phenylalanine or tryptophan. V and J are TRBV14 and TRBJ2-1, with 7 bases that match TRBD2. The CDR3 consists of 16 residues. Trimming cost V 1 base and J 9 bases; bases outside gene matches: 12. Germline V gene data show CDR1 as SGHDN and CDR2 as FVKESK. The CDR3 coding sequence is TGTGCCAGCAGCCAAGCGGCGCGGGAGAAGAGGTGTGAGCAGTTCCTC. Amino acid sequence: CASSQAAREKRCEQFL.

This clonotype came up a few times. The junction departs from germline at one end; a sequencing error may be responsible. The chain combines TRBV6-2 or TRBV6-3 with TRBJ2-1, with 9 nucleotides matching TRBD1. Germline CDR1 reads MNHEY; CDR2 reads SVGEGT. The CDR3 contains 15 residues. The chain's CDR3 is CASRGTGRSHNEQFF. CDR3 coding DNA: TGTGCCAGCAGGGGGACAGGGCGCTCCCACAATGAGCAGTTCTTC.

This clonotype turned up a few times. This sequence may be a read error, since a much larger clone differs from it by one base. The V call is TRBV10-3, the J call TRBJ1-1, with D possibly TRBD1 on 5 matching bases. This CDR3 contains 12 residues. Deletions cut 6 bases from V and 8 bases from J, with 13 bases between. Germline V gene sequence: CDR1 ENHRY, CDR2 SYGVKD. The CDR3 spells CAIRGDAVEAFF. In nucleotides, the CDR3 is TGTGCCATCAGGGGGGACGCAGTCGAAGCTTTCTTT.

Details on this clonotype: Germline and junction disagree at one end, which may indicate a read error. This chain connects TRBV13 to TRBJ2-7; the D is unclear. Germline V gives CDR1 PRHDT, CDR2 FYEKMQ (reference sequence). CDR3 length: 12 amino acids. The CDR3 sequence: CVSSLGPYEQYF. The CDR3 region has the DNA TGTGTCAGCAGCTTAGGGCCCTACGAGCAGTATTTC.

This clonotype was found many times. This sequence joins TRBV29-1 and TRBJ1-3, with D possibly being TRBD1 (6 bases). Germline V CDR1 and CDR2: SQVTM, ANQGSEA. This CDR3 region has 11 residues. V dropped 7 bases and J dropped 4 bases, with 8 bases sitting between them. This CDR3 is CSAGTGNTIYF. DNA of the CDR3: TGCAGCGCCGGGACAGGAAACACCATATATTTT.

In regard to this clonotype: The junction departs from the called germline gene at one end, perhaps through a read error. The rearrangement uses TRBV28 and TRBJ2-1; D gene uncertain. The CDR3 contains 18 residues. From germline, CDR1 is MDHEN and CDR2 SYDVKM. CDR3 nucleotide sequence: TGTGCCAGCAGTTACCATCTGCTCGACACCGATACCTATAATGAGCAGTTCTTC. Translating gives CASSYHLLDTDTYNEQFF. Variable domain in full (rest from reference TRBV28 and TRBJ2-1): DVKVTQSSRYLVKRTGEKVFLECVQDMDHENMFWYRQDPGLGLRLIYFSYDVKMKEKGDIPEGYSVSREKKERFSLILESASTNQTSMYLCASSYHLLDTDTYNEQFFGPGTRLTVL.

A note on this clonotype: This sequence may be a read error, since a much larger clone differs from it by one base. V usage is TRBV28 and J usage is TRBJ2-7, with TRBD1 as a possible D gene (5 bases). The CDR3 length is 12 residues. Per the germline V gene, CDR1 is MDHEN and CDR2 is SYDVKM. V lost 5 bases and J lost 8, with 13 bases in between. The chain's CDR3 is CASSAPGKKQYF. CDR3 bases: TGTGCCAGCAGTGCCCCAGGGAAAAAGCAGTACTTC.

Worth noting for this clonotype: Because the CDR3 is missing its conserved closing phenylalanine or tryptophan, this is likely a read error. It is unclear where the CDR3 begins or ends on the DNA, so no DNA is shown, and the CDR3 is as TCRdb lists it. The chain links TRBV11-1 to TRBJ2-3. The CDR3 is 13 amino acids in total, end residues counted. From germline, CDR1 is SGHAT and CDR2 FQDESV (reference sequence). The CDR3 reads CASSLRQRARVSL.

With respect to this clonotype: This may stem from a read error, because a much larger clone lies one nucleotide away. The chain has TRBV5-1 and TRBJ2-5, with TRBD1 matching 7 bases. J gave up 4 bases and V 4 bases, and 7 bases lay outside the gene matches. The CDR3 runs 14 residues. Per the germline V gene, CDR1 is SGHRS and CDR2 is YFSETQ. Here the CDR3 reads CASSRTGIPETQYF. The CDR3 nucleotides are TGCGCCAGCAGCAGGACAGGCATACCAGAGACCCAGTACTTC.

This clonotype was recorded at least ten times. The chain recombines TRBV5-4 with TRBJ2-2; D unclear. Trimming cost V 0 bases and J 6 bases, with 6 bases left between them. The CDR3 length is 13 residues. Germline lookup yields CDR1 SGHNT and CDR2 YYREEE (reference sequence). Written as DNA, the CDR3 is TGTGCCAGCAGCTTGGAAGTAGCCGGGGAGCTGTTTTTT. Translated: CASSLEVAGELFF.

The rearrangement joins TRBV11-2 to TRBJ1-1, with a weak D call TRBD1 (5 bases). The CDR3 consists of 20 residues. Looked up from germline, CDR1 is SGHAT and CDR2 is FQNNGV. Trimming removed 9 bases from V and 7 bases from J, with 39 bases in between. The CDR3 DNA sequence: TGTGCCAGTGGCCCACATCAGCACGGACACCTTCGCTTTTGGGCCTATGAAGCTTTCTTT. It yields the protein CASGPHQHGHLRFWAYEAFF.